These 19 T cell receptor beta chains were all obtained from the same sample, sequenced in a study of glioma-infiltrating T cells. TCR alpha and beta CDR3 regions were amplified from RNA using iRepertoire nested multiplex PCR. TCRdb itself ran the multiplex PCR reads through MiXCR, one entry per CDR3 protein. The top ten hold roughly two fifths of the sample, which has tens of thousands of distinct CDR3 sequences, around 40% seen once. The sample taken for sequencing was glioma tissue, nonneoplastic brain tissue, or PBMCs (not recorded which). Receptor source: a human donor with low-grade glioma or glioblastoma, undergoing nonglioma brain surgery, or in good health (not recorded which).

There are a few counts of this clonotype. This rearrangement joins TRBV9 to TRBJ2-1; 8 bases agree with TRBD1. Germline V gene data show CDR1 as SGDLS and CDR2 as YYNGEE. V gave up 6 bases and J gave up 3 bases; unmatched junction bases: 5. This CDR3 has 14 residues. The CDR3 is CASNPGQVYNEQFF. The CDR3 DNA sequence: TGTGCCAGCAACCCGGGACAGGTCTACAATGAGCAGTTCTTC.

This clonotype was counted ten times or more. The chain employs TRBV5-6 and TRBJ1-4; D is ambiguous. The V gene's germline CDR1 is SGHDT and CDR2 YYEEEE. V was cut by 0 bases and J by 4 bases, with 10 bases left in between. The length of the CDR3 is 15 residues. The CDR3 loop reads CASSLATAGNEKLFF. DNA for the CDR3: TGTGCCAGCAGCTTGGCGACCGCCGGTAATGAAAAACTGTTTTTT.

The chain recombines TRBV5-1 with TRBJ1-3, with D perhaps matching TRBD1 (6 bases). V was shortened by 2 bases and J by 0 bases, with 15 bases between the two germline ends. CDR1 SGHRS and CDR2 YFSETQ come from the germline V gene. The CDR3 is made up of 17 amino acids. CDR3 coding DNA: TGCGCCAGCAGCTTCTCCCAGAGGGGGTCCTCTGGAAACACCATATATTTT. Translation gives CASSFSQRGSSGNTIYF.

This clonotype has ten or more counts. The V and J genes are TRBV19 and TRBJ2-7; 9 nucleotides line up with TRBD1. V lost 4 bases to trimming and J lost 2 bases; unmatched junction nucleotides: 6. CDR1 and CDR2 (germline): LNHDA, SQIVND (reference sequence). There are 15 residues in the CDR3. CDR3 protein: CASSKPGTGTYEQYF. CDR3 nucleotides: TGTGCCAGTAGTAAACCCGGGACAGGGACCTACGAGCAGTACTTC.

Points on this clonotype: Here the CDR3 omits its conserved ending phenylalanine or tryptophan, so a read error is the likely source. V usage is TRBV6-5 and J usage is TRBJ1-1; perhaps TRBD1 as D (5 bases). The germline V and J ends were trimmed by 2 bases and 6 bases, with 7 bases remaining between them. Germline V CDR1 and CDR2: MNHEY, SVGAGI. CDR3 size: 12 residues. The CDR3 region has the DNA TGTGCCAGCAGTTACAGGGGCTCTGAAGCTTTCCTT. Translating it yields CASSYRGSEAFL.

Comment on this clonotype: One junction end disagrees with the germline gene, perhaps due to a read error. The V call is TRBV15, the J call TRBJ2-1, with 10 positions matching TRBD2. The germline CDR1 and CDR2 sequences are LNHNV and YYDKDF (reference sequence). The CDR3 covers 17 residues. Here the CDR3 reads CAASSEAGGSSYNEQFF. The CDR3 DNA follows: TGTGCCGCCAGCAGTGAAGCGGGGGGGAGCTCCTACAATGAGCAGTTCTTC. Using reference TRBV15 and TRBJ2-1 for the parts outside the CDR3, the full variable domain is DAMVIQNPRYQVTQFGKPVTLSCSQTLNHNVMYWYQQKSSQAPKLLFHYYDKDFNNEADTPDNFQSRRPNTSFCFLDIRSPGLGDTAMYLCAASSEAGGSSYNEQFFGPGTRLTVL.

This clonotype was detected only once. The chain joins TRBV15 to TRBJ2-1; the match to TRBD2 covers 11 bases. Germline CDR1 reads LNHNV; CDR2 reads YYDKDF (reference sequence). CDR3 size: 15 residues. J gave up 11 bases and V 0 bases, and 6 bases lay outside the gene matches. The CDR3 loop is CATSRDTLAGGKQFF. In DNA form, the CDR3 reads TGTGCCACCAGCAGAGATACCCTAGCGGGAGGAAAGCAGTTCTTC.

This clonotype was counted ten times or more. The chain recombines TRBV7-6 with TRBJ2-2; no firm D call. Germline V gene lookup returns CDR1 SGHVS and CDR2 FNYEAQ. This CDR3 is built from 16 residues. V gave up 1 base and J gave up 4 bases, with 13 bases separating them. CDR3 protein: CASSLGIFKSTGELFF. The DNA for the CDR3 is TGTGCCAGCAGCTTAGGAATCTTTAAGTCCACCGGGGAGCTGTTTTTT. The full variable domain, rest sourced from reference TRBV7-6 and TRBJ2-2, is GAGVSQSPRYKVTKRGQDVALRCDPISGHVSLYWYRQALGQGPEFLTYFNYEAQQDKSGLPNDRFSAERPEGSISTLTIQRTEQRDSAMYRCASSLGIFKSTGELFFGEGSRLTVL.

There are many counts of this clonotype. The chain uses TRBV27 and TRBJ2-7, with D perhaps TRBD1 (6 bases). V was shortened by 6 bases and J by 2 bases, with 11 bases between the two germline ends. The CDR3 length is 13 residues. CDR1 and CDR2 (germline): MNHEY, SMNVEV (reference sequence). The CDR3 region has the DNA TGTGCCAGCAGCCAGACAGGTACCTACGAGCAGTACTTC. Residues: CASSQTGTYEQYF.

Ten or more counts support this clonotype. The chain is built from TRBV19 and TRBJ2-3, with a weak D call TRBD1 (5 bases). Germline loops: CDR1 LNHDA, CDR2 SQIVND (reference sequence). Trimming pared 5 bases from V and 6 bases from J, leaving 15 bases between. The CDR3 is made up of 14 amino acids. This CDR3 reads CASSLRWTLDTQYF. The CDR3, as DNA: TGTGCCAGTAGTCTCAGGTGGACACTTGATACGCAGTATTTT.

This clonotype was recorded at least ten times. V usage is TRBV6-2 or TRBV6-3 and J usage is TRBJ2-3, with D perhaps TRBD2 (6 bases). The CDR3 contains 15 residues. V was cut by 3 bases and J by 1 base, with 11 bases left in between. Germline CDR1 reads MNHEY; CDR2 reads SVGEGT. The CDR3 region is CASSYEAGRTDTQYF. The CDR3 DNA reads as TGTGCCAGCAGTTATGAGGCGGGGCGCACAGATACGCAGTATTTT.

The chain links TRBV7-2 to TRBJ2-5; possibly TRBD1 or TRBD2 for D (7 bases each). V was trimmed by 5 bases and J by 3 bases, leaving 25 bases between them. This CDR3 comprises 18 residues. Germline V CDR1 and CDR2: SGHTA, FQGNSA. The DNA for the CDR3 is TGTGCCAGCAGCCCCACCCCCATATGGGCAGGGGGGGAAGAGACCCAGTACTTC. Protein sequence: CASSPTPIWAGGEETQYF.

This clonotype has more than one count but fewer than ten. A clone one base away is much larger, so this may be a read error. This chain links TRBV19 with TRBJ2-1, with 10 bases matching TRBD2. After removal of 7 bases from V and 0 bases from J, the junction contained 18 bases not matched to a gene. The length of the CDR3 is 20 residues. Germline values: CDR1 LNHDA, CDR2 SQIVND (reference sequence). The CDR3 reads CASTTWGPAGGRSSYNEQFF. The DNA of the CDR3 is TGTGCCAGTACCACATGGGGGCCAGCGGGAGGGAGGAGCTCCTACAATGAGCAGTTCTTC.

The sample holds many counts of this clonotype. V gene TRBV29-1 combines with J gene TRBJ2-3; 11 bases line up with TRBD2. The CDR3 length is 18 residues. Germline V gene lookup returns CDR1 SQVTM and CDR2 ANQGSEA. Trimming removed 4 bases from V and 3 bases from J; junction bases left unmatched: 15. CDR3 DNA: TGCAGCGTTGTTCTAGCGGGAGGATCCCGGAGGGTTACAGATACGCAGTATTTT. It is translated as CSVVLAGGSRRVTDTQYF.

As to this clonotype: This may arise from a read error, as a much more abundant clone is one base away. The J gene is TRBJ1-1, the V gene TRBV6-5; D is possibly TRBD1 (5 bases). V was cut by 8 bases and J by 5 bases, with 15 bases left in between. This CDR3 is built from 13 residues. CDR1 is MNHEY and CDR2 is SVGAGI in the germline V gene. The CDR3 nucleotides are TGTGCCAGCTCTAACGGCAGGGATACTGAAGCTTTCTTT. It specifies CASSNGRDTEAFF.

This clonotype was seen ten or more times. The V and J genes are TRBV12-3 or TRBV12-4 and TRBJ1-1; 9 positions match TRBD1. The junction had 9 bases not matched to a gene; V was cut back by 5 bases and J by 5 bases. CDR3 length: 15 amino acids. In DNA form, the CDR3 reads TGTGCCAGCAGTCCAGGACAGGGGTTTGTTACTGAAGCTTTCTTT. This codes for CASSPGQGFVTEAFF.

The chain carries TRBV6-1 and TRBJ2-7, with 13 bases fitting TRBD2. The ends lost 6 bases at V and 6 bases at J; junction bases unmatched: 11. Germline values: CDR1 MNHNS, CDR2 SASEGT. The CDR3 has 16 amino acids. This CDR3 reads CASSRSGLAGPGEQYF. CDR3 bases: TGTGCCAGCAGCCGATCGGGACTAGCGGGACCCGGCGAGCAGTACTTC.

This clonotype has a count of ten or more. The chain uses TRBV29-1 and TRBJ2-1; 9 bases map to TRBD1. The V gene end was trimmed by 4 bases and the J gene end by 8 bases; junction bases not matched to a gene: 0. Per the germline V gene, CDR1 is SQVTM and CDR2 is ANQGSEA. This CDR3 contains 11 residues. The CDR3 sequence: CSVGDRDEQFF. The CDR3 nucleotides read TGCAGCGTTGGGGACAGGGATGAGCAGTTCTTC.

This clonotype showed up many times. The chain combines TRBV4-3 with TRBJ2-1; D uncertain. Per the germline V gene, CDR1 is LGHNA and CDR2 is YSLEER. Between the trimmed V and J ends, which lost 1 base and 7 bases, there was a span of 14 bases. The CDR3 runs 15 residues. CDR3 in DNA: TGCGCCAGCAGCCAAGGTGGCCCCAACGCGAATGAGCAGTTCTTC. Translation: CASSQGGPNANEQFF.